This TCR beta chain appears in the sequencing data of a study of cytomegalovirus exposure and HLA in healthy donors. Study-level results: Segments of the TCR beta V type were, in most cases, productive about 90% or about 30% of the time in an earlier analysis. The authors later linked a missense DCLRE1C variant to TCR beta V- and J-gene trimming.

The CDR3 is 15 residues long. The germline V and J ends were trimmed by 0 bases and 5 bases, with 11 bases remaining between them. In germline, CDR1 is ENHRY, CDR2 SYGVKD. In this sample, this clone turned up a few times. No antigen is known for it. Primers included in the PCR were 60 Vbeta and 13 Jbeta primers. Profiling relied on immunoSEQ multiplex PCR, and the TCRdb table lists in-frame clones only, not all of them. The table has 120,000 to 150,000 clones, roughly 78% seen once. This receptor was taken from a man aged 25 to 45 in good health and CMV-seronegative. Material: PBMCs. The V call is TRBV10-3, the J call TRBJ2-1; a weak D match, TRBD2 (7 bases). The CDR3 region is CAISESLGGHNEQFF. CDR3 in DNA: TGTGCCATCAGTGAGTCGTTGGGGGGGCACAATGAGCAGTTCTTC.